These 18 T cell receptor beta chains share one sample of origin, sequenced in a study of T cells in Graves' hyperthyroidism and ophthalmopathy. RNA transcripts provided the source from which TCR beta CDR3 regions were amplified. The primer set for the first-round RT-PCR of the TCR CDR3 was HTBI. TCRdb reprocessed the multiplex PCR reads with MiXCR, giving one entry per CDR3 protein. Of 500,000 to 550,000 distinct CDR3 sequences in the sample, less than 20% were seen once. Sequencing was carried out using blood. Receptors were obtained from a man between 40 and 49 years old with Graves' ophthalmopathy.

This clonotype was seen a handful of times. The rearrangement uses TRBV5-5 and TRBJ1-2; 9 nucleotides agree with TRBD1. The CDR3 has 14 amino acids. The J segment lost 3 bases and the V segment lost 3 bases, leaving 3 bases of the junction unmatched. Looked up from germline, CDR1 is SGHKS and CDR2 is YYEKEE (reference sequence). The CDR3: CASSSGQGHYGYTF. Written as DNA, the CDR3 is TGTGCCAGCAGCTCGGGACAGGGCCACTATGGCTACACCTTC.

This clonotype showed up just a few times. The rearrangement uses TRBV5-4 and TRBJ1-1, with TRBD1 identical over 10 bases. CDR3 length equals 13 residues. V was pared by 5 bases and J by 4 bases, with 2 bases of the junction left unmatched. The germline gives CDR1 SGHNT, CDR2 YYREEE (reference sequence). In DNA, the CDR3 is TGTGCCAGCAGGCGGGACAGGGGCACTGAAGCTTTCTTT. Its translation is CASRRDRGTEAFF.

The chain joins TRBV4-1 to TRBJ2-3; D not certain. CDR3 length equals 17 residues. The ends were cut back, 0 bases at V and 4 bases at J, with 17 bases in the middle. Germline loops: CDR1 MGHRA, CDR2 YSYEKL. Written as DNA, the CDR3 is TGCGCCAGCAGCCAAGATCCGGTCCCGATCTTTGCAGATACGCAGTATTTT. Protein: CASSQDPVPIFADTQYF.

The V call is TRBV24-1, the J call TRBJ2-1; 14 nucleotides align to TRBD2. There are 16 residues in the CDR3. V lost 2 bases and J lost 9; bases outside the gene matches: 5. Per germline, CDR1 KGHDR and CDR2 SFDVKD. Here the CDR3 reads CATSDCGTSGGCEQFF. In DNA, the CDR3 is TGTGCCACCAGTGATTGTGGGACTAGCGGGGGCTGTGAGCAGTTCTTC.

Only a few counts were recorded for this clonotype. A junction boundary mismatches the germline segment, possibly from a read error. This chain joins TRBV7-7 and TRBJ2-5, with 8 bases identical to TRBD2. The CDR3 has 14 amino acids. Germline V gene data show CDR1 as SSHAT and CDR2 as FNYEAQ (reference sequence). The CDR3: CASSPGLVVETQYF. For the CDR3, the DNA is TGTGCTAGCAGCCCGGGACTAGTCGTAGAGACCCAGTACTTC.

This clonotype showed up many times. This chain uses TRBV20-1 with TRBJ2-7; the D gene is possibly TRBD2 (5 bases). The length of the CDR3 is 14 residues. The V end lost 0 bases, the J end lost 2 bases, and 11 bases lay between the germline ends. The germline CDR1 and CDR2 sequences are DFQATT and SNEGSKA (reference sequence). The CDR3, as DNA: TGCAGTGCTAGAGATTCCGGAGGAACCTACGAGCAGTACTTC. Protein: CSARDSGGTYEQYF.

This clonotype has more than one count but fewer than ten. The gene calls are TRBV7-8 and TRBJ1-3; D unclear. The CDR3 is 14 residues long. V was trimmed by 5 bases and J by 6 bases, leaving 14 bases between them. Looked up from germline, CDR1 is SGHVS and CDR2 is FQNEAQ. DNA of the CDR3: TGTGCCAGCAGCCCCCCGGGAGTCCAAAACACCATATATTTT. This encodes CASSPPGVQNTIYF. The full variable domain, with the rest looked up from reference TRBV7-8 and TRBJ1-3, is GAGVSQSPRYKVAKRGQDVALRCDPISGHVSLFWYQQALGQGPEFLTYFQNEAQLDKSGLPSDRFFAERPEGSVSTLKIQRTQQEDSAVYLCASSPPGVQNTIYFGEGSWLTVV.

The chain uses TRBV12-5 and TRBJ2-2, with 8 bases identical to TRBD2. Germline assignment: CDR1 LGHNT and CDR2 FRNRAP. The ends lost 7 bases at V and 5 bases at J; junction bases unmatched: 9. The CDR3 is 15 amino acids. Here the CDR3 reads CASAPGGLLTGELFF. DNA of the CDR3: TGTGCTAGTGCCCCGGGGGGGCTTTTAACCGGGGAGCTGTTTTTT.

Many counts were recorded for this clonotype. V is TRBV3-1 and J is TRBJ2-7; possible D gene TRBD2, 5 bases. From germline, CDR1 is LGHDT and CDR2 YNNKEL (reference sequence). V shed 3 bases and J shed 3 bases, with 9 bases lying between them. This CDR3 spans 13 amino acids. The CDR3 is CASSHPGNYEQYF. CDR3 DNA sequence: TGTGCCAGCAGCCACCCGGGGAACTACGAGCAGTACTTC.

This chain links TRBV19 with TRBJ1-5; tentative D call: TRBD1 (5 bases). The ends were cut back, 9 bases at V and 0 bases at J, with 18 bases in the middle. The CDR3 runs to 16 residues. The germline V gene encodes CDR1 LNHDA and CDR2 SQIVND (reference sequence). Here the CDR3 reads CAREIRDGYSNQPQHF. The CDR3 DNA reads TGTGCCAGGGAAATCCGGGACGGATATAGCAATCAGCCCCAGCATTTT.

The DNA of the CDR3 is TGTGCCAGCAGTAGAGCGGGGGGGCCCACCACAGATACGCAGTATTTT. As protein: CASSRAGGPTTDTQYF. The rearrangement joins TRBV6-1 to TRBJ2-3; 10 bases fit TRBD2. In germline, CDR1 is MNHNS, CDR2 SASEGT. The CDR3 runs 16 residues. Unmatched junction bases numbered 7, after V lost 5 bases and J lost 2 bases.

The rearrangement links TRBV5-4 to TRBJ2-3; 8 bases match TRBD2. Germline CDR1 reads SGHNT; CDR2 reads YYREEE (reference sequence). The CDR3 length is 15 residues. With V trimmed by 6 bases and J by 1 base, 7 bases remained unmatched. CDR3: CASTLVSGGTDTQYF. DNA of the CDR3: TGTGCCAGCACCCTGGTTAGCGGGGGCACAGATACGCAGTATTTT.

This clonotype was counted ten times or more. J is TRBJ1-2 and V is TRBV12-3 or TRBV12-4; no definite D call. Deletions cut 3 bases from V and 0 bases from J, with 8 bases between. The CDR3 is made up of 14 amino acids. DNA for the CDR3: TGTGCCAGCAGTTTCGGGAAAGCTAACTATGGCTACACCTTC. Amino acid sequence: CASSFGKANYGYTF.

The DNA of the CDR3 is TGTGCCAGCAGCCAAGGGGTGGGGGACGAGCAGTATTTT. Amino acids: CASSQGVGDEQYF. The J gene is TRBJ2-3, the V gene TRBV4-2; D may be TRBD1 or TRBD2 (5 bases each). V was pared by 1 base and J by 11 bases, with 13 bases between. From germline, CDR1 is LGHNA and CDR2 YNFKEQ. CDR3 length equals 13 residues.

Note on this clonotype: The junction departs from the called germline gene at one end, perhaps through a read error. The chain couples TRBV6-6 to TRBJ1-1; possibly TRBD1 for D (5 bases). Germline V gene sequence: CDR1 MNHNY, CDR2 SVGAGI (reference sequence). The CDR3 is 14 amino acids. The CDR3 coding sequence is TGTGCCAGCAGTTACTCCGACAGTAACACTCAAGCTTTCTTT. Protein product: CASSYSDSNTQAFF.

This clonotype was seen more than once but under ten times. CDR3 sequence (DNA): TGCAGTGCTATGCTTCAGGGGACCCAGTACTTC. Translating gives CSAMLQGTQYF. This sequence joins TRBV20-1 and TRBJ2-5, with D tentatively TRBD1 (5 bases). Trimming cost V 4 bases and J 7 bases, with 10 bases left between them. This CDR3 comprises 11 residues. CDR1 and CDR2 (germline): DFQATT, SNEGSKA (reference sequence).

In this sample, this clonotype turned up many times. The chain uses TRBV20-1 and TRBJ2-1, with unresolved D. The V and J ends lost 0 bases and 6 bases respectively, with 12 bases between them. Per the germline V gene, CDR1 is DFQATT and CDR2 is SNEGSKA (reference sequence). The CDR3 runs to 14 residues. The CDR3 DNA reads TGCAGTGCTAGAGATCCCCGTTCGCGCAATGAGCAGTTCTTC. Protein sequence: CSARDPRSRNEQFF.

This clonotype occurred a few times. This rearrangement joins TRBV6-2 or TRBV6-3 to TRBJ1-1; 8 nucleotides align to TRBD1. Losses at the gene ends were 5 bases for V and 11 bases for J; bases not matched to a gene: 10. CDR3 length equals 13 residues. Germline assignment: CDR1 MNHEY and CDR2 SVGEGT. CDR3 nucleotides: TGTGCCAGCAGTGCGACAGGGGCGGCGAAGGCTTTCTTT. Encoded protein: CASSATGAAKAFF.